The present T cell receptor beta chain was sequenced within a study of blood T cell repertoires in COVID-19. Study information: Nucleic acid was either cDNA or gDNA, and it came from T cells, B-cell-depleted T cells, or PBMCs.

As originally analysed: Amplified reference gene primers provided the basis for estimating nucleated cell counts. Assay: immunoSEQ multiplex PCR; the TCRdb copy retains only in-frame clones and omits some. That table supplies the V and J calls and clone size; D and trimming were determined from the DNA. This sample has roughly 260,000 clones, with 65% to 90% found just once. The CDR3 totals 16 residues. Sequenced input: peripheral blood. The V gene is TRBV12-1, the J gene TRBJ1-2; the table names TRBD1, a call not compared with the DNA. TRBV12-1 is given as a pseudogene. The TCR comes from a woman of 80 years or more with active or convalescent COVID-19. CDR3 nucleotide sequence: TGTGCCAGCAGCGATGGGGGCGTTAGGGCTGACTATGGCTACACCTTC. This codes for CASSDGGVRADYGYTF.